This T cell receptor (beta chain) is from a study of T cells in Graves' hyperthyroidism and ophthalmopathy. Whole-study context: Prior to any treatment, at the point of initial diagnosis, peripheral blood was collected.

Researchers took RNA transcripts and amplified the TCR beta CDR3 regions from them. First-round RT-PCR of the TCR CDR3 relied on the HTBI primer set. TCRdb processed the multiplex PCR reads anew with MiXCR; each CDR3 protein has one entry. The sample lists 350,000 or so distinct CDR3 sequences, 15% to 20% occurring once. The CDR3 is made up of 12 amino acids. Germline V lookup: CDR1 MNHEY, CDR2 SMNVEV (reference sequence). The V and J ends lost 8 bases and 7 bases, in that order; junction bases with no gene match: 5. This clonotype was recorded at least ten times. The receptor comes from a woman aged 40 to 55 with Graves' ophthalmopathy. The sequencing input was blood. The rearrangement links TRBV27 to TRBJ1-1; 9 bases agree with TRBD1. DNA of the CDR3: TGTGCCAGCGCCGGGACAGGGCTTGAAGCTTTCTTT. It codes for CASAGTGLEAFF.